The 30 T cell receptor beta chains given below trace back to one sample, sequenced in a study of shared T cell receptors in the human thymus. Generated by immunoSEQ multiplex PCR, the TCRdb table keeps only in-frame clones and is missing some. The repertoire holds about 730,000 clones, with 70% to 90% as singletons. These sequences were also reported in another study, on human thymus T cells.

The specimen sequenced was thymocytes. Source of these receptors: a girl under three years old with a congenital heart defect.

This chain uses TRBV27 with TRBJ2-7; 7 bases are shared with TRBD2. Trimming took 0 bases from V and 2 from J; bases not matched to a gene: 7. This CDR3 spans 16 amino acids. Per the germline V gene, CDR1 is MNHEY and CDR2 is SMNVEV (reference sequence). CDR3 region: CASSLSAGVGTYEQYF. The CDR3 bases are TGTGCCAGCAGTTTATCGGCGGGGGTAGGGACCTACGAGCAGTACTTC.

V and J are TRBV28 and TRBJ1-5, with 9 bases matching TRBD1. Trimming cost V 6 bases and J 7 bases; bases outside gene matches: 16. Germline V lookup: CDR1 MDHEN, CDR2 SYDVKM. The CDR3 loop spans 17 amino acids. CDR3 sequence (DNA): TGTGCCAGCAGCTCCGGGACAGGGCCCTCCCTGCGACAGCCCCAGCATTTT. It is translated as CASSSGTGPSLRQPQHF.

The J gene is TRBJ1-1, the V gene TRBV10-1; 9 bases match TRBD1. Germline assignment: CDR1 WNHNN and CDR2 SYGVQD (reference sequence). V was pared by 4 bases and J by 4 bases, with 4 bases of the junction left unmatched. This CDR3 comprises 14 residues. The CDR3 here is CASSGDRAGTEAFF. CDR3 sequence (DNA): TGCGCCAGCAGTGGGGACAGGGCAGGCACTGAAGCTTTCTTT.

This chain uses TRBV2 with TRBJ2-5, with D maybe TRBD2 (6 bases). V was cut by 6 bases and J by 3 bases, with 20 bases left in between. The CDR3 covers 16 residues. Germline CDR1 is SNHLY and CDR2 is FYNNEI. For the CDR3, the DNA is TGTGCCAGCAGGGGGACTTTTCGGCAGGCCAAAGAGACCCAGTACTTC. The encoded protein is CASRGTFRQAKETQYF.

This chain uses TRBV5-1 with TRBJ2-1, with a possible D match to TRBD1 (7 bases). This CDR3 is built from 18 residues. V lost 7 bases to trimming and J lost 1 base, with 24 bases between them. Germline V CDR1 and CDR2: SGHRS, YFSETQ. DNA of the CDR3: TGCGCCAGCGGGCTGACGAGGGGGCAGGGGGGATCCTACAATGAGCAGTTCTTC. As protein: CASGLTRGQGGSYNEQFF.

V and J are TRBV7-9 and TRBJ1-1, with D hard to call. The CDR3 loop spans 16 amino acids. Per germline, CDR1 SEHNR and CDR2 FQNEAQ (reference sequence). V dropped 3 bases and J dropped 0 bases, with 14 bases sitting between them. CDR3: CASSFNLDTLNTEAFF. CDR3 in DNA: TGTGCCAGCAGCTTTAATTTAGACACCTTGAACACTGAAGCTTTCTTT. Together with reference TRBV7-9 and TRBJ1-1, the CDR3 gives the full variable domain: DTGVSQNPRHKITKRGQNVTFRCDPISEHNRLYWYRQTLGQGPEFLTYFQNEAQLEKSRLLSDRFSAERPKGSFSTLEIQRTEQGDSAMYLCASSFNLDTLNTEAFFGQGTRLTVV.

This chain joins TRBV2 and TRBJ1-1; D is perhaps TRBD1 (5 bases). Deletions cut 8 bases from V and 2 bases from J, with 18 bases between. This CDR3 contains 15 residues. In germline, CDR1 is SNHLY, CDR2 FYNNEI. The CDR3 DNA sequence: TGTGCCAGCCCGAGCCGAGGACACCCTAACACTGAAGCTTTCTTT. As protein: CASPSRGHPNTEAFF.

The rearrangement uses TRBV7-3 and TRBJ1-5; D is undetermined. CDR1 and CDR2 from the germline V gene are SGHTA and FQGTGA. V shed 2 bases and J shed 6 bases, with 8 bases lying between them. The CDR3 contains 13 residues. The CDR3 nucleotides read TGTGCCAGCAGCTTATACGCGGGTCAGCCCCAGCATTTT. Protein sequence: CASSLYAGQPQHF.

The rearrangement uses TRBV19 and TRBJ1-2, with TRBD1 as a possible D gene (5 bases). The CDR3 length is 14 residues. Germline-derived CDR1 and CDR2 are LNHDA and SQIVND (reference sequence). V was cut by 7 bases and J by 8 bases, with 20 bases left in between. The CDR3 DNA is TGTGCCAGTAACACTCGTGGGGCGGACGGAGGCTACACCTTC. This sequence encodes CASNTRGADGGYTF.

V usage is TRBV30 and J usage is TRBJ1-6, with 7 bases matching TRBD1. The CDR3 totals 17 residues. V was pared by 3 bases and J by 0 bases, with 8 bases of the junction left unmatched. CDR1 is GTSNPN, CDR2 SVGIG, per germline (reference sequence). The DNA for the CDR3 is TGTGCCTGGAGCGACAGGGTAGGGAGCTCCTATAATTCACCCCTCCACTTT. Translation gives CAWSDRVGSSYNSPLHF.

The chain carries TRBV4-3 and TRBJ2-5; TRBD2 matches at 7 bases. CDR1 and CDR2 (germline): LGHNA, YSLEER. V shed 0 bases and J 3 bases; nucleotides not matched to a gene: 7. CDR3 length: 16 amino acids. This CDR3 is CASSQDWLGGEETQYF. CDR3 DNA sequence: TGCGCCAGCAGCCAAGATTGGTTGGGGGGGGAAGAGACCCAGTACTTC.

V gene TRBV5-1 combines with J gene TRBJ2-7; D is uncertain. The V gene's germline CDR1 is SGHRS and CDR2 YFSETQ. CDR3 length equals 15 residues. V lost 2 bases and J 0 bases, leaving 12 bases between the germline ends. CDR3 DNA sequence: TGCGCCAGCAGCTTTAAGTCCGCGAGCTCCTACGAGCAGTACTTC. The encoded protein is CASSFKSASSYEQYF.

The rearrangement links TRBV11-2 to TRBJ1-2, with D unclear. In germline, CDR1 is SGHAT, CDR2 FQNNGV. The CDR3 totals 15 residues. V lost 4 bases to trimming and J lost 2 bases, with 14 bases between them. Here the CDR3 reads CASSSQIGWNYGYTF. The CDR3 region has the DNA TGTGCCAGCAGCTCCCAGATCGGGTGGAACTATGGCTACACCTTC.

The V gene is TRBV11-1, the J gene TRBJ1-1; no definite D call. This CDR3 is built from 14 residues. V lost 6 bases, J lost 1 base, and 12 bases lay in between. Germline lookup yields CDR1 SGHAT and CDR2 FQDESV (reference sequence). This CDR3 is CASSGRRGNTEAFF. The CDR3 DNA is TGTGCCAGCAGTGGAAGGCGGGGGAACACTGAAGCTTTCTTT.

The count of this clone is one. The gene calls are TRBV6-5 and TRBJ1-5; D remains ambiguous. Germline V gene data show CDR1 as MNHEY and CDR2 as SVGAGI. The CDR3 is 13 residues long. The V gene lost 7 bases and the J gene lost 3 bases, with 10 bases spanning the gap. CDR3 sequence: CASTSGLNQPQHF. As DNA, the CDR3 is TGTGCCAGCACTTCGGGTCTCAATCAGCCCCAGCATTTT.

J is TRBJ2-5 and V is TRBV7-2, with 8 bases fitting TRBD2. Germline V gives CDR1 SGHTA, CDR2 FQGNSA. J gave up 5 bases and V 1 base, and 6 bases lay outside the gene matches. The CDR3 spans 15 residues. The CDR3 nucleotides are TGTGCCAGCAGCTTAGTACCGGGGGGGCGGGAGACCCAGTACTTC. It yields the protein CASSLVPGGRETQYF.

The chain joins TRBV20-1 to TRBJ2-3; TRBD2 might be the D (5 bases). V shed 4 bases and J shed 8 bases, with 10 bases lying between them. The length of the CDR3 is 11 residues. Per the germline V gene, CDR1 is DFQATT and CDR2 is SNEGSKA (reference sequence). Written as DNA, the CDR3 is TGCAGTGCTACGGGCCGGGGTACGCAGTATTTT. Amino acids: CSATGRGTQYF.

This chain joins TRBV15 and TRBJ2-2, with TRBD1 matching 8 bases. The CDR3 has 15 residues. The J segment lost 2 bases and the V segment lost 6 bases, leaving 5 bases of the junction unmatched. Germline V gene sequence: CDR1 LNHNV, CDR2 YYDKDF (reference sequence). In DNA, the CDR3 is TGTGCCACCAGGGGGGGACAGGATAACACCGGGGAGCTGTTTTTT. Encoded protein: CATRGGQDNTGELFF. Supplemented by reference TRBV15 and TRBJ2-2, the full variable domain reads DAMVIQNPRYQVTQFGKPVTLSCSQTLNHNVMYWYQQKSSQAPKLLFHYYDKDFNNEADTPDNFQSRRPNTSFCFLDIRSPGLGDTAMYLCATRGGQDNTGELFFGEGSRLTVL.

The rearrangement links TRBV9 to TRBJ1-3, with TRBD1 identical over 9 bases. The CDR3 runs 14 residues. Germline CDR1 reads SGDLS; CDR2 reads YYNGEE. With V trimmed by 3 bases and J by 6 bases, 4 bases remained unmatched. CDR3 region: CASSDRGQKNTIYF. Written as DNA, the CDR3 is TGTGCCAGCAGCGACAGGGGGCAGAAAAACACCATATATTTT.

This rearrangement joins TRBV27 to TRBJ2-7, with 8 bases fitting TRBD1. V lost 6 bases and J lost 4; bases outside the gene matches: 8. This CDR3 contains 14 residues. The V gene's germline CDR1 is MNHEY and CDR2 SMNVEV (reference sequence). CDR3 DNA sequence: TGTGCCAGCAGGCGTGGACAGGGTATATACGAGCAGTACTTC. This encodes CASRRGQGIYEQYF.

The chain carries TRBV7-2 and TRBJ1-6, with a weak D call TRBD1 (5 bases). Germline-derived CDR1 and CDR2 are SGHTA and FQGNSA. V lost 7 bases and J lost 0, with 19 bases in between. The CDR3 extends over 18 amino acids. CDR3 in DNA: TGTGCCAGCACCTACCGGGGGGGATCTAGCTCCTATAATTCACCCCTCCACTTT. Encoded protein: CASTYRGGSSSYNSPLHF.

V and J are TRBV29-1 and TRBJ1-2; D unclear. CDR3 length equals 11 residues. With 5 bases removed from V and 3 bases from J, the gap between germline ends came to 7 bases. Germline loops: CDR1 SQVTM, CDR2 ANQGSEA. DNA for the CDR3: TGCAGCGTTACACATTACTATGGCTACACCTTC. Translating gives CSVTHYYGYTF.

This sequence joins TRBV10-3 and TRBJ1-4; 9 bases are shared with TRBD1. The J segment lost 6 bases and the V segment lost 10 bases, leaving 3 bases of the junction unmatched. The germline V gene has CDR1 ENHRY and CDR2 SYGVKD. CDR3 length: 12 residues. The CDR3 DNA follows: TGTGCCACGGGACAGGGCGATGAAAAACTGTTTTTT. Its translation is CATGQGDEKLFF.

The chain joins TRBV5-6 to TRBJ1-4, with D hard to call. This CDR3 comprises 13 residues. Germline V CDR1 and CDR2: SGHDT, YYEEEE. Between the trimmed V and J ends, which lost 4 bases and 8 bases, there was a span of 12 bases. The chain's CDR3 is CASSRPRGEKLFF. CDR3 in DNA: TGTGCCAGCAGCAGGCCCAGAGGCGAAAAACTGTTTTTT.

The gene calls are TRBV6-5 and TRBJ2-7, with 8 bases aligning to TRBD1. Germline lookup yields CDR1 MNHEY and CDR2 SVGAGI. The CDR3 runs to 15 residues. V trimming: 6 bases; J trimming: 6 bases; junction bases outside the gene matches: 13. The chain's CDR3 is CASSPNGQGSFEQYF. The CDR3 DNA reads TGTGCCAGCAGCCCTAACGGACAGGGTTCGTTCGAGCAGTACTTC.

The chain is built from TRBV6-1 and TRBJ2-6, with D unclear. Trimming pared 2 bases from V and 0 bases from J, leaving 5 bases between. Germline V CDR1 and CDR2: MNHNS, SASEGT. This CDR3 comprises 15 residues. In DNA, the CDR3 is TGTGCCAGCAGTGAACGGTTCTCTGGGGCCAACGTCCTGACTTTC. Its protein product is CASSERFSGANVLTF.

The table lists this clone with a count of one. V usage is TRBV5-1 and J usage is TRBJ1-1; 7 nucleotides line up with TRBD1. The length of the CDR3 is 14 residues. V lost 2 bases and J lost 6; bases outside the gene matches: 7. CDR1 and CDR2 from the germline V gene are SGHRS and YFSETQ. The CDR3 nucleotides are TGCGCCAGCAGCTTCCCGAGACAGGGCGCTGAAGCTTTCTTT. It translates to CASSFPRQGAEAFF.

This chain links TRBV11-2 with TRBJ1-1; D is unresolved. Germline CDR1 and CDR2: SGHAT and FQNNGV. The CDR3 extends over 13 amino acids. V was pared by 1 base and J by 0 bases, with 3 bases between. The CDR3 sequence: CASSLAMNTEAFF. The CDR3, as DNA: TGTGCCAGCAGCTTAGCAATGAACACTGAAGCTTTCTTT.

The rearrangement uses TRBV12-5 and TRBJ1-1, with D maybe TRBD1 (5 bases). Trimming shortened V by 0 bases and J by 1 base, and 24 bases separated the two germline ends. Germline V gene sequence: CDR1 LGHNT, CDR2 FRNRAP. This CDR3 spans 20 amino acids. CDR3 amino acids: CASGLVWDGSRTLKNTEAFF. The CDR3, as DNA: TGTGCTAGTGGTTTGGTATGGGACGGGAGCAGGACTCTCAAGAACACTGAAGCTTTCTTT.

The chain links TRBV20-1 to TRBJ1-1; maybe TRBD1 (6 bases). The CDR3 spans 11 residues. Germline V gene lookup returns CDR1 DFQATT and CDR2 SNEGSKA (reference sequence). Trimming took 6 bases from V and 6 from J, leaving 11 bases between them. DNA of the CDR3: TGCAGTGCCGGAGGGGGGGCTGAAGCTTTCTTT. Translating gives CSAGGGAEAFF.